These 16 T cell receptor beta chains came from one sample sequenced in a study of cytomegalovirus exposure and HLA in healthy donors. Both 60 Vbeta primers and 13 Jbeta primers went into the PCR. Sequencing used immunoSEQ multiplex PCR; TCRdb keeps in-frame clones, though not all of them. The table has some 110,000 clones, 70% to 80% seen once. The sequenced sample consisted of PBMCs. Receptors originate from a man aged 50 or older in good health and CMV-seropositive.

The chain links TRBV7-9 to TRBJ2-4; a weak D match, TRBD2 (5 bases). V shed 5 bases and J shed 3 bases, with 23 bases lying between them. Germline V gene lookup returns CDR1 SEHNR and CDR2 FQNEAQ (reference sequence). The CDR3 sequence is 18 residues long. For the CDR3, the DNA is TGTGCCAGCAGCCCCTCCGGGCCCCGAGGGCGGTTCAAAAACATTCAGTACTTC. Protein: CASSPSGPRGRFKNIQYF.

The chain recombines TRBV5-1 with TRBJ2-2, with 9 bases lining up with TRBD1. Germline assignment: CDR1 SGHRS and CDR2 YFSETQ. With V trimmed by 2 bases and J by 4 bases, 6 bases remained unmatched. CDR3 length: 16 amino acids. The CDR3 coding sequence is TGCGCCAGCAGCTTTTCTGGACAGGGGAGCACCGGGGAGCTGTTTTTT. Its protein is CASSFSGQGSTGELFF.

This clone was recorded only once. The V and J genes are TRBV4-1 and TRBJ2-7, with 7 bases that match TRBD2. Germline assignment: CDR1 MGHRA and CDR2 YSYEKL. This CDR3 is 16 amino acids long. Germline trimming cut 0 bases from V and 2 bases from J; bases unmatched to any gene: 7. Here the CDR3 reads CASSQDRIGGTYEQYF. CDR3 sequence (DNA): TGCGCCAGCAGCCAAGATCGAATCGGGGGGACCTACGAGCAGTACTTC.

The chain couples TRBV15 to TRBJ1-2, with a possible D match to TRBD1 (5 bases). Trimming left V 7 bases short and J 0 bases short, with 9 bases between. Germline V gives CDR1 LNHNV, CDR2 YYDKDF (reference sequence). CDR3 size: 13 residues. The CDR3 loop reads CATTGVPNYGYTF. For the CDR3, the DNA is TGTGCCACCACGGGGGTACCTAACTATGGCTACACCTTC.

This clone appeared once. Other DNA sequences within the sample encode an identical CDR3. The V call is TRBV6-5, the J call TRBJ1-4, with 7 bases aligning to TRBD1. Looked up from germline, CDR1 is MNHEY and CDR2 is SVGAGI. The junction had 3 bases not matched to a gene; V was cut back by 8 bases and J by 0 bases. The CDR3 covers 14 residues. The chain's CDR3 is CASRDSATNEKLFF. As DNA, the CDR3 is TGTGCCAGCCGGGACAGTGCAACTAATGAAAAACTGTTTTTT.

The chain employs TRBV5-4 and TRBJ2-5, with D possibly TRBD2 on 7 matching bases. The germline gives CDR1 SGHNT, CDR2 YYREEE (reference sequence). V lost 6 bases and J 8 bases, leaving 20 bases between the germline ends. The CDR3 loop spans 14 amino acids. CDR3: CASTVRGGRETQYF. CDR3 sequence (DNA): TGTGCCAGCACCGTGAGGGGGGGCCGCGAAACCCAGTACTTC.

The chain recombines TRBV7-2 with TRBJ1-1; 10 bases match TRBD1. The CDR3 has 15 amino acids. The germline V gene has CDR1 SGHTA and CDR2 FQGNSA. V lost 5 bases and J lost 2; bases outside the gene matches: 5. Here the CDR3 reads CASSTDRGRNTEAFF. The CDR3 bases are TGTGCCAGCAGCACCGACAGGGGGCGCAACACTGAAGCTTTCTTT.

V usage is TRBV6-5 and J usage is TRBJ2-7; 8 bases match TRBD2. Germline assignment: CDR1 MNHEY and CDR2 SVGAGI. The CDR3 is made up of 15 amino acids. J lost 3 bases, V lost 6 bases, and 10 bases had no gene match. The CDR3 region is CASSLLGGGNYEQYF. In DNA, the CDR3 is TGTGCCAGCAGCCTTTTAGGCGGGGGGAACTACGAGCAGTACTTC.

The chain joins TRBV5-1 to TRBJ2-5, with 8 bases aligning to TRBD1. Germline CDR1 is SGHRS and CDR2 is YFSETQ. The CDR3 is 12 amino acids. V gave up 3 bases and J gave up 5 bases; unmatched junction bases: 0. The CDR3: CASSYRGETQYF. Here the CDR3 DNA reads TGCGCCAGCAGCTACAGGGGGGAGACCCAGTACTTC.

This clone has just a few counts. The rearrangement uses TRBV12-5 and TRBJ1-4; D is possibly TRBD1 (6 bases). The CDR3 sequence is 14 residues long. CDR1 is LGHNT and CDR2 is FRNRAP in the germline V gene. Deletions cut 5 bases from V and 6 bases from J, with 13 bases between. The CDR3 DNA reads TGTGCTAGTGGTAAACAGGGTGGAGATGAAAAACTGTTTTTT. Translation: CASGKQGGDEKLFF.

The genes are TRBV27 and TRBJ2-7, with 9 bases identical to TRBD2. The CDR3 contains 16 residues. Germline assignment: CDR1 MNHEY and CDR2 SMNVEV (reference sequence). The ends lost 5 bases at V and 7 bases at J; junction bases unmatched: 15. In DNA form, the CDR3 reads TGTGCCAGCAGTCTTTTGGGCGGGGTTGCGGGAGGGGAGCAGTACTTC. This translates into CASSLLGGVAGGEQYF.

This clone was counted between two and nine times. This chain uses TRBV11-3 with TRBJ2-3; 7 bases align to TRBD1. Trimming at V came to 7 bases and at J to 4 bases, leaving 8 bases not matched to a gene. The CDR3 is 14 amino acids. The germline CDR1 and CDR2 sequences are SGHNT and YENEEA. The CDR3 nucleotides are TGTGCCAGCACTACCCATCAGGGGGCAGATACGCAGTATTTT. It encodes CASTTHQGADTQYF.

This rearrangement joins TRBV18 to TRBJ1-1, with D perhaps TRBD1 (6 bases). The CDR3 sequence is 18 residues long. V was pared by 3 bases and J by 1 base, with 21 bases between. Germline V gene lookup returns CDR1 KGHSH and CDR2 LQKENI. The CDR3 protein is CASSPQGGPLGPNTEAFF. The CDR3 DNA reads TGTGCCAGCTCACCTCAAGGGGGACCCCTAGGTCCGAACACTGAAGCTTTCTTT.

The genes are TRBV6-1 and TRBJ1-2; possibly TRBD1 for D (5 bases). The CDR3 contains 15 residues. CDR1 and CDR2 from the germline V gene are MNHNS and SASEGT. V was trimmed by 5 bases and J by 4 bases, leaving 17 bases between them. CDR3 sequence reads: CASSSVGGTFYGYTF. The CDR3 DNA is TGTGCCAGCAGTAGTGTGGGGGGAACCTTCTATGGCTACACCTTC.

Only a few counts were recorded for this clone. DNA of the CDR3: TGTGCCAGCAGTCCGGACGGGGATGTATATGGCTACACCTTC. Its protein is CASSPDGDVYGYTF. V is TRBV27 and J is TRBJ1-2; D is uncertain. The germline V gene encodes CDR1 MNHEY and CDR2 SMNVEV (reference sequence). Trimming pared 5 bases from V and 5 bases from J, leaving 15 bases between. This CDR3 region has 14 residues.

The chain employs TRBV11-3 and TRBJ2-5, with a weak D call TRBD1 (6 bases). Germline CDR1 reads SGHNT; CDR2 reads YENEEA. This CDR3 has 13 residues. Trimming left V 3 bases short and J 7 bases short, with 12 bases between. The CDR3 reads CASSFEQGGTQYF. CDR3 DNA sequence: TGTGCCAGCAGCTTTGAACAGGGTGGGACCCAGTACTTC.